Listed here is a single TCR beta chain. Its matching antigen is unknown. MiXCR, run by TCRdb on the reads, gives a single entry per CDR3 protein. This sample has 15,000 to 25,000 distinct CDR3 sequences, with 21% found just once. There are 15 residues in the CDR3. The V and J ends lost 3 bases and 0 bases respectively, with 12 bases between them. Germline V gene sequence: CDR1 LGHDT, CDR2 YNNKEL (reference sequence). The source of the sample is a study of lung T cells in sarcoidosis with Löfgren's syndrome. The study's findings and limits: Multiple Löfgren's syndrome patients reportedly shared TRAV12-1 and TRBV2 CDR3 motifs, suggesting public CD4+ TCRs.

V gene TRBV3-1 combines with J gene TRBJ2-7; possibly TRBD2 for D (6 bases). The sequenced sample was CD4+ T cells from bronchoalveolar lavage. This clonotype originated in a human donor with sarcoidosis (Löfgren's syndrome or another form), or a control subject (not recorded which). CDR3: CASSQAGSGSYEQYF. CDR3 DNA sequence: TGTGCCAGCAGCCAGGCGGGGAGTGGCTCCTACGAGCAGTACTTC.